The 13 T cell receptor beta chains below come from one sample, sequenced in a study of radiotherapy plus CTLA-4 blockade in lung cancer. The method was immunoSEQ multiplex PCR; TCRdb's version includes in-frame clones alone and lacks a portion of them. The sample carries 120,000 or so clones, about four fifths recorded once. The sample was peripheral blood, taken from a patient treated with radiotherapy plus ipilimumab. These receptors were collected from a human donor with non-small cell lung cancer who had a partial response to radiotherapy plus ipilimumab.

J is TRBJ1-5 and V is TRBV28, with D perhaps TRBD1 (6 bases). The CDR3 runs 17 residues. Trimming left V 4 bases short and J 0 bases short, with 16 bases between. Germline CDR1 reads MDHEN; CDR2 reads SYDVKM. For the CDR3, the DNA is TGTGCCAGCAGTTCCCTTTTCCACAGGGATAGCAATCAGCCCCAGCATTTT. Protein product: CASSSLFHRDSNQPQHF.

This rearrangement joins TRBV2 to TRBJ2-5; 8 bases line up with TRBD1. The CDR3 spans 14 residues. With V trimmed by 4 bases and J by 4 bases, 5 bases remained unmatched. Per germline, CDR1 SNHLY and CDR2 FYNNEI. The chain's CDR3 is CASSGQGMVETQYF. The CDR3 DNA reads TGTGCCAGCAGTGGACAGGGGATGGTAGAGACCCAGTACTTC.

V gene TRBV5-6 combines with J gene TRBJ2-7; 7 bases fit TRBD2. This CDR3 has 15 residues. With 1 base clipped from V and 5 bases from J, the junction kept 9 bases outside the gene matches. Germline lookup yields CDR1 SGHDT and CDR2 YYEEEE. The CDR3 protein is CASSLNGGSGNEQYF. CDR3 nucleotides: TGTGCCAGCAGCTTGAACGGCGGGAGTGGGAACGAGCAGTACTTC.

J is TRBJ2-2 and V is TRBV4-3, with TRBD2 matching 10 bases. The CDR3 has 17 residues. Germline V gene lookup returns CDR1 LGHNA and CDR2 YSLEER. The trim removed 1 base at V and 5 bases at J, leaving 7 bases unmatched. CDR3 DNA sequence: TGCGCCAGCAGCCAAGGGACCGGGACTAGCGATACCGGGGAGCTGTTTTTT. It specifies CASSQGTGTSDTGELFF.

The J gene is TRBJ2-7, the V gene TRBV2; 9 nucleotides match TRBD1. The trim removed 6 bases at V and 9 bases at J, leaving 12 bases unmatched. Germline V gene lookup returns CDR1 SNHLY and CDR2 FYNNEI. This CDR3 has 14 amino acids. The CDR3 here is CASRDRTGGLGQYV. The CDR3 nucleotides are TGTGCCAGCAGAGACCGCACAGGGGGCTTAGGGCAGTACGTC.

This clone has only a few counts. The CDR3 DNA is TGTGCCAGCAGTCCTGGGACAGGCCGAGGTACGCAGTATTTT. Protein: CASSPGTGRGTQYF. V is TRBV28 and J is TRBJ2-3; TRBD1 matches at 8 bases. V shed 5 bases and J 8 bases; nucleotides not matched to a gene: 9. CDR1 MDHEN and CDR2 SYDVKM come from the germline V gene. CDR3 length equals 14 residues.

Details on this clone: The identical CDR3 is also encoded by other nucleotide sequences in the sample. J is TRBJ2-1 and V is TRBV5-1, with TRBD2 matching 8 bases. CDR3 length: 17 residues. Germline V gene lookup returns CDR1 SGHRS and CDR2 YFSETQ. With V trimmed by 0 bases and J by 0 bases, 5 bases remained unmatched. DNA of the CDR3: TGCGCCAGCAGCTTGGTCGGGGGGGTTAGCTCCTACAATGAGCAGTTCTTC. Its translation is CASSLVGGVSSYNEQFF.

The rearrangement joins TRBV7-6 to TRBJ2-7; D is ambiguous. The germline V and J ends were trimmed by 5 bases and 1 base, with 9 bases remaining between them. The CDR3 length is 13 residues. Germline V lookup: CDR1 SGHVS, CDR2 FNYEAQ. The CDR3 here is CASSPVRSYEQYF. In DNA form, the CDR3 reads TGTGCCAGCAGCCCCGTTCGGTCCTACGAGCAGTACTTC.

In its sample, this clone was seen a few times. The chain employs TRBV5-6 and TRBJ2-1; 12 bases match TRBD2. After removal of 0 bases from V and 9 bases from J, the junction contained 4 bases not matched to a gene. The CDR3 is 15 amino acids. CDR1 and CDR2 from the germline V gene are SGHDT and YYEEEE. The CDR3 nucleotides read TGTGCCAGCAGCTTGGGACTAGCGGGAGCTGTTGAGCAGTTCTTC. Protein sequence: CASSLGLAGAVEQFF.

In nucleotides, the CDR3 is TGTGCCAGCAGCCTCTCACAGGGGGCGAGGGGTGGCAATCAGCCCCAGCATTTT. This encodes CASSLSQGARGGNQPQHF. V usage is TRBV7-8 and J usage is TRBJ1-5; 9 positions match TRBD1. V dropped 5 bases and J dropped 2; count of bases not matched to a gene: 13. The CDR3 runs to 18 residues. CDR1 and CDR2 from the germline V gene are SGHVS and FQNEAQ.

This clone appeared once. The rearrangement links TRBV9 to TRBJ1-4, with D maybe TRBD1 (5 bases). The V gene's germline CDR1 is SGDLS and CDR2 YYNGEE. CDR3 length: 15 amino acids. Trimming shortened V by 4 bases and J by 8 bases, and 18 bases separated the two germline ends. In nucleotides, the CDR3 is TGTGCCAGCAGCAGTACAGGTGCGGGATACGAAAAACTGTTTTTT. This translates into CASSSTGAGYEKLFF.

The chain employs TRBV4-2 and TRBJ1-2; no clear D. The CDR3 runs to 17 residues. Germline CDR1 and CDR2: LGHNA and YNFKEQ. Trimming took 0 bases from V and 5 from J, leaving 19 bases between them. The CDR3: CASSQDPSRYTGYGYTF. For the CDR3, the DNA is TGTGCCAGCAGCCAAGACCCGAGCCGTTACACCGGGTATGGCTACACCTTC.

The rearrangement links TRBV10-1 to TRBJ2-1, with TRBD2 matching 13 bases. This CDR3 spans 16 amino acids. From germline, CDR1 is WNHNN and CDR2 SYGVQD (reference sequence). V lost 8 bases and J lost 6; bases outside the gene matches: 10. The CDR3 bases are TGCGCCAGCTCCCGGACTAGCGGGAGTTTCGGCAATGAGCAGTTCTTC. This translates into CASSRTSGSFGNEQFF.